This TCR beta chain was captured by sequencing in a study of shared clonotypes between healthy human individuals. Under the authors' procedure: Junction-only sequences produced by ImmunoSEQ had no quality scores, so filtering differed. The data were produced by immunoSEQ multiplex PCR, yet TCRdb's version contains in-frame clones alone and is incomplete. That table supplies the V and J calls and clone size; D and trimming were determined from the DNA. The table lists millions of clones, roughly 94% of them singletons. The V segment lost 0 bases and the J segment 0 bases; nucleotides outside the gene matches: 6. Per germline, CDR1 SGDLS and CDR2 YYNGEE. The CDR3 extends over 17 amino acids.

This sequence originates from a young man in good health. Source material: naive CD4+ T cells sorted from blood. Specified subset: CD45RA+ positively selected. The genes are TRBV9 and TRBJ1-3, with 7 bases lining up with TRBD1. The CDR3 DNA sequence: TGTGCCAGCAGCGTAGCCGGGACAGTGGCCTCTGGAAACACCATATATTTT. Its protein product is CASSVAGTVASGNTIYF.